This T cell receptor beta chain was identified in a study of cytomegalovirus exposure and HLA in healthy donors. Overall study results and limits: In vitro checks showed that three CMV-associated chains really do target CMV antigens. Reported performance of the classifier showed diagnosis of cytomegalovirus status with high specificity and sensitivity. The authors assumed roughly uniform sequencing depth across donors for presence/absence analyses.

Every donor was a healthy person donating bone marrow. Primers: 60 Vbeta forward and 13 Jbeta reverse. TCRdb's copy holds only in-frame clones and misses some; the assay was immunoSEQ multiplex PCR. The sample yields around 190,000 clones, roughly 86% seen once. The CDR3 runs to 13 residues. V lost 5 bases and J lost 9, with 14 bases in between. Per germline, CDR1 SGHNT and CDR2 YENEEA. In the case of this clone: Antigen specificity is unknown.

The chain couples TRBV11-3 to TRBJ1-5, with unresolved D. The clonotype was recovered from a woman aged 18-30 years in good health and CMV-seronegative. Material for sequencing was PBMCs. The CDR3 reads CASSLTREGPQHF. The CDR3 DNA reads TGTGCCAGCAGCCTAACACGGGAGGGGCCCCAGCATTTT. Full variable domain (missing parts from reference TRBV11-3 and TRBJ1-5): EAGVVQSPRYKIIEKKQPVAFWCNPISGHNTLYWYLQNLGQGPELLIRYENEEAVDDSQLPKDRFSAERLKGVDSTLKIQPAELGDSAVYLCASSLTREGPQHFGDGTRLSIL.